These 17 T cell receptor beta chains were sequenced from one sample in a study of shared clonotypes between healthy human individuals. Assay used: immunoSEQ multiplex PCR; TCRdb lists only in-frame clones, some missing. This sample has a few million clones, with roughly 92% found just once. The sequencing sample was made of naive CD4+ T cells from PBMCs. The subset denotes: CD45RA+ positively selected. The source of these receptors is a young man in good health. Some clones in this sample may be carry-over from other donors' samples.

For this clone: This CDR3 is also generated by other DNA sequences in the sample. Here the CDR3 reads CASSLGGGSSYEQYF. The CDR3 bases are TGTGCCAGCAGCTTAGGGGGTGGATCCTCCTACGAGCAGTACTTC. The chain combines TRBV7-2 with TRBJ2-7; D not resolved. Germline lookup yields CDR1 SGHTA and CDR2 FQGNSA. V was shortened by 1 base and J by 0 bases, with 10 bases between the two germline ends. CDR3 length: 15 amino acids.

The J gene is TRBJ1-1, the V gene TRBV11-2, with a tentative D call TRBD1 (5 bases). V lost 5 bases, J lost 12 bases, and 25 bases lay in between. Germline-derived CDR1 and CDR2 are SGHAT and FQNNGV. The CDR3 consists of 15 residues. CDR3 DNA: TGTGCCAGCAGCCCACCGGGGTTGGGGGTGGGGGGTCCTTTCTTT. It codes for CASSPPGLGVGGPFF.

To note about this clone: The same CDR3 also results from other DNA sequences found in this sample. The chain combines TRBV5-4 with TRBJ2-1, with D perhaps TRBD1 or TRBD2 (5 bases each). Between the trimmed V and J ends, which lost 0 bases and 7 bases, there was a span of 8 bases. CDR3 size: 13 residues. CDR1 and CDR2 (germline): SGHNT, YYREEE (reference sequence). The chain's CDR3 is CASSLVGVNEQFF. The CDR3 DNA reads as TGTGCCAGCAGCTTGGTGGGGGTAAATGAGCAGTTCTTC.

This sequence joins TRBV28 and TRBJ2-2, with D perhaps matching TRBD1 (5 bases). The CDR3 runs 14 residues. Germline CDR1 and CDR2: MDHEN and SYDVKM. V was pared by 5 bases and J by 5 bases, with 12 bases between. The DNA of the CDR3 is TGTGCCAGCAGTACCGCAGGGATAACCGGGGAGCTGTTTTTT. It encodes CASSTAGITGELFF.

The chain combines TRBV5-1 with TRBJ2-7; 8 positions agree with TRBD1. Germline CDR1 SGHRS, CDR2 YFSETQ. J was trimmed by 4 bases and V by 4 bases; bases with no gene match: 7. The CDR3 covers 14 residues. The CDR3 DNA sequence: TGCGCCAGCAGCCCAGGGGGCAGCGTGTACGAGCAGTACTTC. Its protein is CASSPGGSVYEQYF.

This chain connects TRBV5-1 to TRBJ2-3; 7 bases agree with TRBD1. Germline CDR1 SGHRS, CDR2 YFSETQ. J was trimmed by 0 bases and V by 2 bases; bases with no gene match: 6. CDR3 length: 16 residues. The CDR3 here is CASSFQGVRSTDTQYF. In nucleotides, the CDR3 is TGCGCCAGCAGCTTTCAGGGGGTAAGGAGCACAGATACGCAGTATTTT.

The chain is built from TRBV7-9 and TRBJ2-1; 12 bases align to TRBD2. Germline loops: CDR1 SEHNR, CDR2 FQNEAQ (reference sequence). V lost 4 bases, J lost 0 bases, and 7 bases stayed unmatched. CDR3 length equals 18 residues. CDR3 in amino acids: CASSSTSGGGSSYNEQFF. In DNA form, the CDR3 reads TGTGCCAGCAGCTCGACTAGCGGGGGCGGAAGCTCCTACAATGAGCAGTTCTTC.

The chain is built from TRBV5-6 and TRBJ2-4; no clear D. Germline V gene sequence: CDR1 SGHDT, CDR2 YYEEEE. The CDR3 length is 18 residues. The V end lost 4 bases, the J end lost 1 base, and 21 bases lay between the germline ends. DNA of the CDR3: TGTGCCAGCAGCCTATCGCACTCCGCACTTGGGGCCAAAAACATTCAGTACTTC. It translates to CASSLSHSALGAKNIQYF.

This clone was seen only a few times. The chain joins TRBV19 to TRBJ1-2, with 7 positions matching TRBD1. The germline V gene encodes CDR1 LNHDA and CDR2 SQIVND (reference sequence). Trimming removed 3 bases from V and 8 bases from J; junction bases left unmatched: 12. This CDR3 region has 15 residues. CDR3 region: CASSIGRGITRGYTF. In DNA form, the CDR3 reads TGTGCCAGTAGTATCGGCAGGGGGATAACGAGAGGCTACACCTTC.

The chain combines TRBV6-6 with TRBJ1-3, with unresolved D. From germline, CDR1 is MNHNY and CDR2 SVGAGI (reference sequence). Between the trimmed V and J ends, which lost 3 bases and 1 base, there was a span of 13 bases. The CDR3 covers 16 residues. As DNA, the CDR3 is TGTGCCAGCAGTTATCTCTCAGGCTCGTCTGGAAACACCATATATTTT. Its translation is CASSYLSGSSGNTIYF.

The gene calls are TRBV28 and TRBJ2-7; 11 bases line up with TRBD2. This CDR3 spans 16 amino acids. V was pared by 5 bases and J by 6 bases, with 12 bases of the junction left unmatched. Germline V gene lookup returns CDR1 MDHEN and CDR2 SYDVKM. The CDR3 DNA reads as TGTGCCAGCAGTCCTCTAGTAGCGGGAGGGTTGGGCGAGCAGTACTTC. Its translation: CASSPLVAGGLGEQYF.

This clone was seen a few times. The sample holds other DNA sequences that translate to the same CDR3. This chain connects TRBV18 to TRBJ1-1; maybe TRBD1 (5 bases). The CDR3 consists of 14 residues. V lost 0 bases and J lost 3, with 8 bases in between. CDR1 KGHSH and CDR2 LQKENI come from the germline V gene. This chain's CDR3 is CASSPPGRDTEAFF. The CDR3 bases are TGTGCCAGCTCACCACCGGGGCGAGACACTGAAGCTTTCTTT.

This clone was recorded once. This CDR3 reads CASRDTGFYNEQFF. CDR3 nucleotide sequence: TGTGCCAGCAGAGATACAGGGTTCTACAATGAGCAGTTCTTC. This rearrangement joins TRBV6-5 to TRBJ2-1; D possibly corresponds to TRBD1 (6 bases). The CDR3 length is 14 residues. Germline V lookup: CDR1 MNHEY, CDR2 SVGAGI. The V and J ends lost 6 bases and 3 bases respectively, with 12 bases between them.

The chain joins TRBV28 to TRBJ1-3, with TRBD1 matching over 9 bases. This CDR3 has 16 residues. V lost 2 bases, J lost 4 bases, and 6 bases stayed unmatched. Looked up from germline, CDR1 is MDHEN and CDR2 is SYDVKM. CDR3 in amino acids: CASSLAGTGRGNTIYF. The CDR3 DNA sequence: TGTGCCAGCAGTTTAGCCGGGACAGGGCGAGGAAACACCATATATTTT.

The V and J genes are TRBV7-9 and TRBJ1-1; D remains ambiguous. Germline CDR1 reads SEHNR; CDR2 reads FQNEAQ (reference sequence). V lost 3 bases to trimming and J lost 2 bases, with 10 bases between them. This CDR3 is 14 amino acids long. The CDR3 nucleotides read TGTGCCAGCAGCTTCGCTGGGCAAAACACTGAAGCTTTCTTT. Protein sequence: CASSFAGQNTEAFF.

V usage is TRBV9 and J usage is TRBJ1-2; D is uncertain. This CDR3 is 15 amino acids long. V lost 0 bases and J 0 bases, leaving 9 bases between the germline ends. The germline CDR1 and CDR2 sequences are SGDLS and YYNGEE. For the CDR3, the DNA is TGTGCCAGCAGCGTAGGTGGCGCTACTAACTATGGCTACACCTTC. Its protein product is CASSVGGATNYGYTF.

The rearrangement joins TRBV5-6 to TRBJ2-7, with D possibly TRBD1 on 7 matching bases. Germline CDR1 SGHDT, CDR2 YYEEEE. V dropped 0 bases and J dropped 3 bases, with 10 bases sitting between them. The CDR3 is 14 residues long. This CDR3 is CASSLGQGGYEQYF. The CDR3 DNA follows: TGTGCCAGCAGCTTGGGGCAGGGGGGCTACGAGCAGTACTTC.